The 8 T cell receptor beta chains in this list originate from one sample, sequenced in a study of CD8 T cells in ankylosing spondylitis. TCRdb re-called the 5' RACE reads with MiXCR, one entry per CDR3 protein. The table records about 130,000 distinct CDR3 sequences, roughly 17% of them present only once. Whole-study findings and limits: Apparently characteristic of ankylosing spondylitis blood was a TCR beta motif (roughly eight highly homologous variants).

No antigen has been assigned to these receptors. Sequencing was done on a sample of blood, either unsorted or a sorted T cell fraction (not recorded which). The source is a male donor with ankylosing spondylitis.

This sequence joins TRBV11-1 and TRBJ2-1; D may be TRBD1 or TRBD2 (5 bases each). The CDR3 has 20 residues. Per germline, CDR1 SGHAT and CDR2 FQDESV (reference sequence). The ends were cut back, 3 bases at V and 0 bases at J, with 24 bases in the middle. CDR3 in amino acids: CASSLGRVEIPRSSYNEQFF. The CDR3 DNA reads TGTGCCAGCAGCTTGGGGCGGGTCGAAATACCAAGGAGCTCCTACAATGAGCAGTTCTTC.

This clonotype occurred a few times. The chain uses TRBV29-1 and TRBJ2-3; 9 bases are shared with TRBD2. From germline, CDR1 is SQVTM and CDR2 ANQGSEA. Trimming took 3 bases from V and 7 from J; bases not matched to a gene: 5. The CDR3 has 13 amino acids. CDR3 sequence: CSVEKLAGYTQYF. The CDR3, as DNA: TGCAGCGTTGAGAAGCTAGCGGGATATACGCAGTATTTT.

This clonotype showed up just a few times. J is TRBJ2-1 and V is TRBV25-1; TRBD2 matches 7 bases. CDR1 is MGHDK and CDR2 is SYGVNS in the germline V gene. The J segment lost 7 bases and the V segment lost 9 bases, leaving 15 bases of the junction unmatched. The CDR3 has 15 residues. The CDR3 DNA follows: TGTGCCAGTGTTCAAGGGAGGGCCTTGGTGAATGAGCAGTTCTTC. Translating gives CASVQGRALVNEQFF.

V and J are TRBV4-3 and TRBJ1-1; no firm D call. Trimming left V 0 bases short and J 1 base short, with 6 bases between. Germline CDR1 and CDR2: LGHNA and YSLEER. The CDR3 consists of 14 residues. The CDR3 protein is CASSQDRGNTEAFF. In DNA, the CDR3 is TGCGCCAGCAGCCAAGATAGAGGGAACACTGAAGCTTTCTTT.

The gene calls are TRBV5-6 and TRBJ2-5; 7 positions match TRBD2. There are 17 residues in the CDR3. V gave up 0 bases and J gave up 2 bases; unmatched junction bases: 10. Germline CDR1 reads SGHDT; CDR2 reads YYEEEE. The CDR3 DNA follows: TGTGCCAGCAGCTTGGAAGGATGGCTAGCGGCACAAGAGACCCAGTACTTC. It is translated as CASSLEGWLAAQETQYF. Full variable domain (outside the CDR3, taken from reference TRBV5-6 and TRBJ2-5): DAGVTQSPTHLIKTRGQQVTLRCSPKSGHDTVSWYQQALGQGPQFIFQYYEEEERQRGNFPDRFSGHQFPNYSSELNVNALLLGDSALYLCASSLEGWLAAQETQYFGPGTRLLVL.

This clonotype came up many times. V usage is TRBV28 and J usage is TRBJ1-5, with D possibly TRBD1 on 5 matching bases. The V end lost 7 bases, the J end lost 1 base, and 14 bases lay between the germline ends. The germline V gene has CDR1 MDHEN and CDR2 SYDVKM. The CDR3 is made up of 15 amino acids. CDR3 sequence: CASKFISGSNQPQHF. CDR3 coding DNA: TGTGCCAGCAAGTTTATTTCAGGGAGCAATCAGCCCCAGCATTTT.

The genes are TRBV9 and TRBJ1-2; weak D call: TRBD1 (5 bases). Germline loops: CDR1 SGDLS, CDR2 YYNGEE. Between the trimmed V and J ends, which lost 3 bases and 8 bases, there was a span of 20 bases. CDR3 length: 15 residues. The CDR3 spells CASSGPGDPLFGYTF. CDR3 bases: TGTGCCAGCAGCGGGCCCGGGGACCCGCTTTTCGGCTACACCTTC.

The chain recombines TRBV6-2 or TRBV6-3 with TRBJ1-5; D remains ambiguous. Deletions cut 0 bases from V and 1 base from J, with 7 bases between. The CDR3 is 15 residues long. Germline CDR1 and CDR2: MNHEY and SVGEGT. The CDR3 coding sequence is TGTGCCAGCAGTTACTCTATTCCAAGCAATCAGCCCCAGCATTTT. Amino acids: CASSYSIPSNQPQHF.